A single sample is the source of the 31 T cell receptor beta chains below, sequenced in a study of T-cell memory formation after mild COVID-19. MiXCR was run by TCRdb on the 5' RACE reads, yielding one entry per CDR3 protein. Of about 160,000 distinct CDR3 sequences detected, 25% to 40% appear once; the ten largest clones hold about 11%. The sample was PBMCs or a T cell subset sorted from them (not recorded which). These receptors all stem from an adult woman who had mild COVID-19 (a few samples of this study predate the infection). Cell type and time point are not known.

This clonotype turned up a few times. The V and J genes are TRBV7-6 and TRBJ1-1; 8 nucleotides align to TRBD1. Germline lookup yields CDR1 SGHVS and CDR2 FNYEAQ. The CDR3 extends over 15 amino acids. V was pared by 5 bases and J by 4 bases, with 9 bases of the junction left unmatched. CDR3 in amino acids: CASSPGQGLFTEAFF. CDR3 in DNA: TGTGCCAGCAGCCCCGGACAGGGTCTTTTCACTGAAGCTTTCTTT. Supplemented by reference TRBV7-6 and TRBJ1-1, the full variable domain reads GAGVSQSPRYKVTKRGQDVALRCDPISGHVSLYWYRQALGQGPEFLTYFNYEAQQDKSGLPNDRFSAERPEGSISTLTIQRTEQRDSAMYRCASSPGQGLFTEAFFGQGTRLTVV.

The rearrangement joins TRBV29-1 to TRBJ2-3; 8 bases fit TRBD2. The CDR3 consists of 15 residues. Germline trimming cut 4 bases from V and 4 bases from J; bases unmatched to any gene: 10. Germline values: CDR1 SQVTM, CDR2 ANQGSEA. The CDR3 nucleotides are TGCAGCGTTGCTCCACTAAGCGGGAGTTCAGATACGCAGTATTTT. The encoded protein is CSVAPLSGSSDTQYF.

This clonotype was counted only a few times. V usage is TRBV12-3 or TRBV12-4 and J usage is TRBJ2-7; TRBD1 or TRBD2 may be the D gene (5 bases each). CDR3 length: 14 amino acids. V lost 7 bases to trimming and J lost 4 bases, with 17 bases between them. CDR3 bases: TGTGCCAGCAATATGGGGGTGGCACGATACGAGCAGTACTTC. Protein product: CASNMGVARYEQYF.

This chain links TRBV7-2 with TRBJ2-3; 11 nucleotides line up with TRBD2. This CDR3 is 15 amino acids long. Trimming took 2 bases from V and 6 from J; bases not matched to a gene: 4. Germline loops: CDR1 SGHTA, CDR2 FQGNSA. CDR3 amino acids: CASSLLAGGGDTQYF. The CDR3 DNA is TGTGCCAGCAGCTTACTAGCGGGAGGAGGTGATACGCAGTATTTT.

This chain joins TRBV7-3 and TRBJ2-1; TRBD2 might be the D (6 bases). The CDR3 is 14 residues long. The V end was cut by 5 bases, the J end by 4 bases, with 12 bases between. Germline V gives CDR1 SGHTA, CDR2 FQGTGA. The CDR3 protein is CASSPSAGYNEQFF. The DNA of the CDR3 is TGTGCCAGCAGCCCCTCGGCGGGGTACAATGAGCAGTTCTTC.

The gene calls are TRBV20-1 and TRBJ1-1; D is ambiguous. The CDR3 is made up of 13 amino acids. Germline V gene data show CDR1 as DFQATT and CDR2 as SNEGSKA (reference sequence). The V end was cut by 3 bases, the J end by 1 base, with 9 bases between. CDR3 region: CSASVGANTEAFF. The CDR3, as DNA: TGCAGTGCTAGCGTCGGAGCGAACACTGAAGCTTTCTTT.

The CDR3 loop reads CSARAADARQTLYGYTF. DNA of the CDR3: TGCAGTGCTAGAGCCGCCGACGCCCGACAAACCCTCTATGGCTACACCTTC. The rearrangement links TRBV20-1 to TRBJ1-2; D ambiguous. The CDR3 spans 17 residues. Germline values: CDR1 DFQATT, CDR2 SNEGSKA (reference sequence). V gave up 1 base and J gave up 4 bases, with 22 bases separating them.

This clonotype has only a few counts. The CDR3 nucleotides are TGTGCCAGCAGCTTACGGGGGACAGGGGAAGAGACCCAGTACTTC. Translated: CASSLRGTGEETQYF. V gene TRBV7-9 combines with J gene TRBJ2-5; TRBD1 matches 10 bases. Germline CDR1 and CDR2: SEHNR and FQNEAQ (reference sequence). The CDR3 extends over 15 amino acids. V shed 2 bases and J 3 bases; nucleotides not matched to a gene: 3.

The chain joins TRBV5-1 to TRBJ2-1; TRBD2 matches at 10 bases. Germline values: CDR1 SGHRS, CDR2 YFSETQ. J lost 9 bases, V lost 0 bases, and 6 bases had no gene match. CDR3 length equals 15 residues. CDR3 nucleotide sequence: TGCGCCAGCAGCTTGGGGGTAGCGGGAGGAGTTGAGCAGTTCTTC. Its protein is CASSLGVAGGVEQFF.

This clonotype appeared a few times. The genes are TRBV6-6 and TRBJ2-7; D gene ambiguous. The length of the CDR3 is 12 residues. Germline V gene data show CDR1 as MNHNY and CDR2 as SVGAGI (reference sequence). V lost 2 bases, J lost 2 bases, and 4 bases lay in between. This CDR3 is CASSYVAYEQYF. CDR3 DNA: TGTGCCAGCAGTTACGTAGCCTACGAGCAGTACTTC.

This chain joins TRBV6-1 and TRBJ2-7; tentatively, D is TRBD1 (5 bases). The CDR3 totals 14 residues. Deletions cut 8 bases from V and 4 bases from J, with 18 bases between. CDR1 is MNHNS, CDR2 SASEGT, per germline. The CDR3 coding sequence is TGTGCCAGCTATGGGCAGGGCGTGTTTTACGAGCAGTACTTC. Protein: CASYGQGVFYEQYF.

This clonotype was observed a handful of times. The CDR3 sequence: CASSQDLSNQPQHF. The CDR3 nucleotides read TGCGCCAGCAGCCAAGATCTGAGCAATCAGCCCCAGCATTTT. The chain recombines TRBV4-3 with TRBJ1-5; D not certain. The V end was cut by 0 bases, the J end by 1 base, with 4 bases between. Germline-derived CDR1 and CDR2 are LGHNA and YSLEER. The CDR3 length is 14 residues.

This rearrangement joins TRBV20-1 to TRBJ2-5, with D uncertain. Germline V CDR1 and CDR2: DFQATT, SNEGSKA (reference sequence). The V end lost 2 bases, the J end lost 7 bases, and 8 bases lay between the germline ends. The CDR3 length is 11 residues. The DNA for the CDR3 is TGCAGTGCTAGAACGTCCCGGACCCAGTACTTC. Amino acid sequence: CSARTSRTQYF.

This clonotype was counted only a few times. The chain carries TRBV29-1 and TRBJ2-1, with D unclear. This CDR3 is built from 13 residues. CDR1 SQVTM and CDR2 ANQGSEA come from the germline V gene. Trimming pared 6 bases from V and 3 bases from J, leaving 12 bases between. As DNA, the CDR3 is TGCAGCGTACCGCGGCCTGGCTACAATGAGCAGTTCTTC. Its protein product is CSVPRPGYNEQFF.

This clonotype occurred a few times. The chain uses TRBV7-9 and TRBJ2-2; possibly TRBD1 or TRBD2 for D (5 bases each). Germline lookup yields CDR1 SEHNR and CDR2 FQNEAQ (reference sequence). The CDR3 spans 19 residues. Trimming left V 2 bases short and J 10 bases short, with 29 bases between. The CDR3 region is CASSLSYLTTGTFLPELFF. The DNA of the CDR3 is TGTGCCAGCAGCTTATCGTACTTGACGACCGGGACCTTCCTTCCGGAGCTGTTTTTT. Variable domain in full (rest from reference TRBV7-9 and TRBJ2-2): DTGVSQNPRHKITKRGQNVTFRCDPISEHNRLYWYRQTLGQGPEFLTYFQNEAQLEKSRLLSDRFSAERPKGSFSTLEIQRTEQGDSAMYLCASSLSYLTTGTFLPELFFGEGSRLTVL.

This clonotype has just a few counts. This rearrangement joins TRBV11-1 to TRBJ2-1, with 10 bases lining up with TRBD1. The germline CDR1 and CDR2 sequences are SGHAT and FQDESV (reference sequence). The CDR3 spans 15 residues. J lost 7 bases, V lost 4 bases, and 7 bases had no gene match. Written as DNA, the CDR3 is TGTGCCAGCAGCTCCCCCGGGACAGGGGCAAATGAGCAGTTCTTC. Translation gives CASSSPGTGANEQFF.

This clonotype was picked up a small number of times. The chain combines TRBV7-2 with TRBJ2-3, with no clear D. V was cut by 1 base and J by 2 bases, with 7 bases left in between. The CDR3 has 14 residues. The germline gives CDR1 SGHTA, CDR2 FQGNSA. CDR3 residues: CASSLGDFTDTQYF. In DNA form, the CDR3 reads TGTGCCAGCAGCTTAGGCGACTTCACAGATACGCAGTATTTT.

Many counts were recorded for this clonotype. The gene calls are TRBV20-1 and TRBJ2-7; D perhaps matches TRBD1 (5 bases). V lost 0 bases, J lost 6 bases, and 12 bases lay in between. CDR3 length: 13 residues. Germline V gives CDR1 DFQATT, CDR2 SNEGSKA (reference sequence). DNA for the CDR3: TGCAGTGCTAGAGATCCCCAGGGAATCGAGCAGTACTTC. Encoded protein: CSARDPQGIEQYF.

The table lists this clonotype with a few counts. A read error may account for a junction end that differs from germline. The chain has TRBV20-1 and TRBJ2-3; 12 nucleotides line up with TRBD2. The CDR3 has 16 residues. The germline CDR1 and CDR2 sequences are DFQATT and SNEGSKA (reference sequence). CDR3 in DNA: TGCAGCGCTACCCTCGGACTAGCGGGGAGGACAGATACGCAGTATTTT. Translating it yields CSATLGLAGRTDTQYF.

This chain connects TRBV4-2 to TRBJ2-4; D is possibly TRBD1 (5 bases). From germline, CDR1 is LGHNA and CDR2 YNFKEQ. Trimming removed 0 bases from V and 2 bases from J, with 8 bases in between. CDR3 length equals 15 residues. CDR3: CASSQDQGTKNIQYF. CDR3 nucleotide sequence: TGTGCCAGCAGCCAAGATCAGGGAACCAAAAACATTCAGTACTTC.

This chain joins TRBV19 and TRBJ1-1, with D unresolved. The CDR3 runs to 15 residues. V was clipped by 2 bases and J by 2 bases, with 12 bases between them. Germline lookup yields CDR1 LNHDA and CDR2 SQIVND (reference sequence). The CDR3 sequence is CASSIKKGFNTEAFF. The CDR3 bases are TGTGCCAGTAGTATAAAGAAAGGTTTCAACACTGAAGCTTTCTTT.

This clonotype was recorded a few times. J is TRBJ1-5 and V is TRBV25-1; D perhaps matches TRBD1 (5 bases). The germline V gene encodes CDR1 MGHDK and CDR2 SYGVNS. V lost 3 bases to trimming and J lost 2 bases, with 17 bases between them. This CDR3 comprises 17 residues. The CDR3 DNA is TGTGCCAGCAGTGAGTCAGTCGGCAGGGACGGCAATCAGCCCCAGCATTTT. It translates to CASSESVGRDGNQPQHF.

CDR3 residues: CSARTELNTEAFF. DNA of the CDR3: TGCAGCGCCCGGACGGAGTTGAACACTGAAGCTTTCTTT. The rearrangement links TRBV29-1 to TRBJ1-1, with no clear D. The CDR3 is made up of 13 amino acids. CDR1 is SQVTM and CDR2 is ANQGSEA in the germline V gene. The V end lost 7 bases, the J end lost 0 bases, and 12 bases lay between the germline ends. The entire variable domain, with the rest obtained from reference TRBV29-1 and TRBJ1-1, is as follows: SAVISQKPSRDICQRGTSLTIQCQVDSQVTMMFWYRQQPGQSLTLIATANQGSEATYESGFVIDKFPISRPNLTFSTLTVSNMSPEDSSIYLCSARTELNTEAFFGQGTRLTVV.

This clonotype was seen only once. In DNA, the CDR3 is TGTGCCGGCGGGGGAGAAGAGACCCAGTACTTC. It specifies CAGGGEETQYF. The J gene is TRBJ2-5, the V gene TRBV25-1, with TRBD2 identical over 7 bases. V lost 11 bases to trimming and J lost 3 bases; unmatched junction nucleotides: 3. The CDR3 has 11 amino acids. Germline-derived CDR1 and CDR2 are MGHDK and SYGVNS.

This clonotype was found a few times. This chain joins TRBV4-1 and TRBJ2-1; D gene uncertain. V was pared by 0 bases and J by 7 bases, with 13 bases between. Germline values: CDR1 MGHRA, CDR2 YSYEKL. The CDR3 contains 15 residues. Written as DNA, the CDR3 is TGCGCCAGCAGCCAAGACTTCGGTCTCGGAAATGAGCAGTTCTTC. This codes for CASSQDFGLGNEQFF.

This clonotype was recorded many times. The CDR3 region has the DNA TGCAGTGCTAGGGGACAGGGAGGGTCCTACGAGCAGTACTTC. Its translation: CSARGQGGSYEQYF. The V and J genes are TRBV20-1 and TRBJ2-7; 9 nucleotides align to TRBD1. The V segment lost 3 bases and the J segment 1 base; nucleotides outside the gene matches: 4. Germline V CDR1 and CDR2: DFQATT, SNEGSKA (reference sequence). The CDR3 contains 14 residues.

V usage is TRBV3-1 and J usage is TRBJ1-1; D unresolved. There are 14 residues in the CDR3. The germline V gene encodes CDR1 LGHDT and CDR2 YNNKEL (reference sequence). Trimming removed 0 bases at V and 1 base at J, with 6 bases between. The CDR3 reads CASSQDHGNTEAFF. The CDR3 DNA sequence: TGTGCCAGCAGCCAAGATCACGGGAACACTGAAGCTTTCTTT.

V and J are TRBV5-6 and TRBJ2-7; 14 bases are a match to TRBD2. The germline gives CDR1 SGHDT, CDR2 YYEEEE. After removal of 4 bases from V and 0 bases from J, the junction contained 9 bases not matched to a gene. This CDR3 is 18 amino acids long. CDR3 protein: CASSPMGLAGENSYEQYF. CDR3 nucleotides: TGTGCCAGCAGCCCGATGGGACTAGCGGGAGAGAACTCCTACGAGCAGTACTTC.

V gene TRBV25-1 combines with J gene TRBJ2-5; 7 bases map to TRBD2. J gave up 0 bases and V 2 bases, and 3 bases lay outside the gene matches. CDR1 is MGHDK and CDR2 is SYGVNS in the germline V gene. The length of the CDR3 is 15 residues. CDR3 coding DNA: TGTGCCAGCAGTGAACTCCTAGCGGACCAAGAGACCCAGTACTTC. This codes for CASSELLADQETQYF.

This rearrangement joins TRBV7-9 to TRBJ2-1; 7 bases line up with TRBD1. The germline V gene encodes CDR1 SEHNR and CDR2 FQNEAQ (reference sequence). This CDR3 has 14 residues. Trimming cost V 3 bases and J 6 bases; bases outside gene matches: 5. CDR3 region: CASSLGDRTNEQFF. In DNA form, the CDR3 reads TGTGCCAGCAGCTTGGGGGACAGAACCAATGAGCAGTTCTTC.

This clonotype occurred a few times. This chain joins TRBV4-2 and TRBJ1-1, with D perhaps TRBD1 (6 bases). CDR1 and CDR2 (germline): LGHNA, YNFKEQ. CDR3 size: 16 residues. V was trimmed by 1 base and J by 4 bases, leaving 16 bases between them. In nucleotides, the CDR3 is TGTGCCAGCAGCCAAGGGGGGCAGGGCGAGGGCACTGAAGCTTTCTTT. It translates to CASSQGGQGEGTEAFF.